These T cell receptor beta chains were read from a single sample in a study of control samples from healthy donors and cancer patients. Here immunoSEQ multiplex PCR was the method, and the copy in TCRdb shows in-frame clones only, minus some. Among roughly 69,000 clones listed, around 87% were seen once. The sequenced material came from PBMCs. These receptors were collected from a woman aged 50 to 65 with head and neck cancer. Both conserved end residues are part of each CDR3. Each record gives: J gene, V gene, D gene, clone size, CDR3 length, CDR3 protein, CDR3 DNA. D genes are given only for firm matches. Clone size is stated in some rows and not others, as once, few, many or a class when expanded.

TRBJ2-3 TRBV4-2 TRBD2 NA 15 CASSQDPGGIDTQYF TGTGCCAGCAGCCAAGATCCCGGGGGGATAGATACGCAGTATTTT
TRBJ2-4 TRBV14 NA NA 16 CASSPLGGTDKNIQYF TGTGCCAGCAGCCCCTTAGGGGGGACAGACAAAAACATTCAGTACTTC
TRBJ1-1 TRBV2 NA NA 17 CASSVGPSRLIITEAFF TGTGCCAGCAGTGTTGGACCTTCGCGCCTGATCATCACTGAAGCTTTCTTT
TRBJ1-6 TRBV2 NA once 14 CASSDGRNNSPLHF TGTGCCAGCAGTGATGGGCGTAATAATTCACCCCTCCACTTT
TRBJ1-6 TRBV28 NA NA 13 CASTQGENSPLHF TGTGCCAGCACCCAAGGTGAAAATTCACCCCTCCACTTT
TRBJ2-5 TRBV11-2 NA NA 15 CASSLRLLRGETQYF TGTGCCAGCAGCTTACGTCTTCTCAGGGGAGAGACCCAGTACTTC
TRBJ2-2 TRBV19 TRBD2 few 16 CASSPRLAGAIGELFF TGTGCCAGTAGTCCCCGACTAGCGGGGGCAATCGGGGAGCTGTTTTTT
TRBJ2-2 TRBV2 NA NA 14 CASSGGGNTGELFF TGTGCCAGCAGTGGGGGCGGAAACACCGGGGAGCTGTTTTTT
TRBJ1-2 TRBV10-2 NA NA 13 CASSTGINYGYTF TGCGCCAGCTCGACAGGTATCAACTATGGCTACACCTTC
TRBJ1-1 TRBV30 TRBD1 NA 16 CAWNPDRGRGDTEAFF TGTGCCTGGAACCCTGACAGGGGGCGCGGGGACACTGAAGCTTTCTTT
TRBJ1-5 TRBV6-5 TRBD1 NA 15 CASRPGQGNNQPQHF TGTGCCAGCAGGCCGGGACAGGGAAATAATCAGCCCCAGCATTTT
TRBJ1-1 TRBV5-4 TRBD1 NA 16 CASSSRATGVDTEAFF TGTGCCAGCAGCTCGAGGGCGACAGGGGTGGACACTGAAGCTTTCTTT
TRBJ1-3 TRBV6-1 NA NA 17 CASSGNRGSVPGNTIYF TGTGCCAGCAGTGGAAACAGAGGATCGGTTCCTGGAAACACCATATATTTT
TRBJ2-2 TRBV6-5 NA NA 15 CASSSGNRVTGELFF TGTGCCAGCAGCTCCGGGAACAGGGTCACCGGGGAGCTGTTTTTT
TRBJ2-7 TRBV7-2 TRBD1 NA 15 CASSLGGQKIYEQYF TGTGCCAGCAGCTTAGGGGGACAGAAAATCTACGAGCAGTACTTC